These 9 T cell receptor beta chains came from one sample sequenced in a study of shared clonotypes between healthy human individuals. Assay: immunoSEQ multiplex PCR; the TCRdb copy retains only in-frame clones and omits some. The table has about 1.5 million clones, 95% to 99% seen once. The material sequenced was naive CD4+ T cells sorted from blood. The subset denotes: CD45RA+ positively selected. These receptors came from a man aged 25-40 years in good health.

The chain combines TRBV5-4 with TRBJ2-7, with 10 bases matching TRBD1. The length of the CDR3 is 15 residues. CDR1 SGHNT and CDR2 YYREEE come from the germline V gene (reference sequence). The V and J ends lost 4 bases and 4 bases, in that order; junction bases with no gene match: 8. CDR3 DNA sequence: TGTGCCAGCAGCCCGGGACAGGGGCAGGAATACGAGCAGTACTTC. Translated, it gives CASSPGQGQEYEQYF.

The CDR3 spells CASREEANPYNEQFF. The CDR3 DNA reads TGTGCCAGCAGGGAGGAGGCAAACCCTTACAATGAGCAGTTCTTC. This chain joins TRBV5-6 and TRBJ2-1, with a weak D call TRBD2 (5 bases). There are 15 residues in the CDR3. CDR1 SGHDT and CDR2 YYEEEE come from the germline V gene. V dropped 5 bases and J dropped 4 bases, with 16 bases sitting between them. The full variable domain, rest sourced from reference TRBV5-6 and TRBJ2-1, is DAGVTQSPTHLIKTRGQQVTLRCSPKSGHDTVSWYQQALGQGPQFIFQYYEEEERQRGNFPDRFSGHQFPNYSSELNVNALLLGDSALYLCASREEANPYNEQFFGPGTRLTVL.

The chain employs TRBV18 and TRBJ2-5, with TRBD2 matching over 11 bases. The V segment lost 3 bases and the J segment 3 bases; nucleotides outside the gene matches: 12. CDR3 length equals 18 residues. Germline lookup yields CDR1 KGHSH and CDR2 LQKENI. CDR3 sequence (DNA): TGTGCCAGCTCACCTTCCTCTCTAACTAGCGGGAGTGAAGAGACCCAGTACTTC. Protein sequence: CASSPSSLTSGSEETQYF.

The chain uses TRBV27 and TRBJ1-2; no reliable D call. The CDR3 length is 16 residues. In germline, CDR1 is MNHEY, CDR2 SMNVEV (reference sequence). V dropped 0 bases and J dropped 4 bases, with 15 bases sitting between them. The CDR3 coding sequence is TGTGCCAGCAGTTTATCGGTGGCGAGTGCGCCCTATGGCTACACCTTC. It codes for CASSLSVASAPYGYTF.

Concerning this clone itself: The same CDR3 can be traced to other DNA sequences in this sample. The V gene is TRBV7-3, the J gene TRBJ2-3; 9 bases are shared with TRBD2. Per the germline V gene, CDR1 is SGHTA and CDR2 is FQGTGA. The ends lost 2 bases at V and 3 bases at J; junction bases unmatched: 3. The CDR3 spans 15 residues. This CDR3 is CASSLGGRGTDTQYF. The DNA of the CDR3 is TGTGCCAGCAGCTTAGGCGGGAGGGGAACAGATACGCAGTATTTT.

The J gene is TRBJ1-1, the V gene TRBV5-1; D is uncertain. V was clipped by 1 base and J by 3 bases, with 7 bases between them. Looked up from germline, CDR1 is SGHRS and CDR2 is YFSETQ. This CDR3 contains 13 residues. CDR3 nucleotide sequence: TGCGCCAGCAGCTTGCAGGTTGACACTGAAGCTTTCTTT. It is translated as CASSLQVDTEAFF.

The V and J genes are TRBV2 and TRBJ2-2; D might be TRBD2 (5 bases). The CDR3 contains 14 residues. The ends were cut back, 4 bases at V and 4 bases at J, with 10 bases in the middle. Germline V gene data show CDR1 as SNHLY and CDR2 as FYNNEI. In DNA, the CDR3 is TGTGCCAGCAGTGCTGTCGGAGGCACCGGGGAGCTGTTTTTT. This encodes CASSAVGGTGELFF.

The chain links TRBV29-1 to TRBJ1-4; D is uncertain. Germline CDR1 and CDR2: SQVTM and ANQGSEA. The V gene lost 6 bases and the J gene lost 7 bases, with 12 bases spanning the gap. The CDR3 covers 12 residues. The CDR3 nucleotides read TGCAGCGTGGGGTCTGGAGGTGAAAAACTGTTTTTT. Its translation is CSVGSGGEKLFF. The full variable domain, completed using reference TRBV29-1 and TRBJ1-4, is SAVISQKPSRDICQRGTSLTIQCQVDSQVTMMFWYRQQPGQSLTLIATANQGSEATYESGFVIDKFPISRPNLTFSTLTVSNMSPEDSSIYLCSVGSGGEKLFFGSGTQLSVL.

This rearrangement joins TRBV28 to TRBJ2-1, with no clear D. V lost 2 bases, J lost 0 bases, and 8 bases lay in between. The CDR3 runs to 15 residues. Germline V CDR1 and CDR2: MDHEN, SYDVKM. The CDR3 spells CASSLRPASYNEQFF. The CDR3 nucleotides read TGTGCCAGCAGTTTACGACCAGCCTCCTACAATGAGCAGTTCTTC.